Listed below are T cell receptor beta chains from one sample, sequenced in a study of shared clonotypes between healthy human individuals. Assay: immunoSEQ multiplex PCR; the TCRdb copy retains only in-frame clones and omits some. The top ten hold around an eighth of the sample, which has roughly 510,000 clones, approximately 79% seen once. The sequencing input was PBMCs. The receptors were gathered from a woman in her thirties or forties in good health. Some clones in this sample may be carry-over from other donors' samples. Both conserved end residues are part of each CDR3. The order of the fields is D gene, J gene, V gene, clone size, CDR3 protein, CDR3 DNA. D genes are given only for firm matches. Only some rows state a clone size, as once, few, many or a class for expanded clones.

D gene: TRBD2; J gene: TRBJ2-3; V gene: TRBV9; clone size: many; CDR3 protein: CASSVSLAGGGAQDTQYF; CDR3 DNA: TGTGCCAGCAGCGTTTCTCTAGCGGGAGGGGGGGCACAAGATACGCAGTATTTT
D gene: -; J gene: TRBJ2-5; V gene: TRBV27; clone size: -; CDR3 protein: CASSSRGEQETQYF; CDR3 DNA: TGTGCCAGCAGTTCCCGCGGGGAACAAGAGACCCAGTACTTC
D gene: -; J gene: TRBJ1-5; V gene: TRBV7-2; clone size: -; CDR3 protein: CASSLDGTDSNQPQHF; CDR3 DNA: TGTGCCAGCAGCTTAGACGGGACGGATAGCAATCAGCCCCAGCATTTT
D gene: -; J gene: TRBJ1-1; V gene: TRBV5-4; clone size: few; CDR3 protein: CASSIEWGRMNTEAFF; CDR3 DNA: TGTGCCAGCAGCATTGAATGGGGACGGATGAACACTGAAGCTTTCTTT
D gene: -; J gene: TRBJ1-3; V gene: TRBV9; clone size: -; CDR3 protein: CASSSAPGNTIYF; CDR3 DNA: TGTGCCAGCAGCTCCGCCCCTGGAAACACCATATATTTT
D gene: TRBD2; J gene: TRBJ2-7; V gene: TRBV10-3; clone size: -; CDR3 protein: CAIRDPGGYEQYF; CDR3 DNA: TGTGCCATCAGGGACCCGGGAGGCTACGAGCAGTACTTC
D gene: -; J gene: TRBJ2-5; V gene: TRBV27; clone size: -; CDR3 protein: CASTQDGYRKTQYF; CDR3 DNA: TGTGCCAGCACCCAGGACGGGTATCGAAAGACCCAGTACTTC
D gene: -; J gene: TRBJ1-2; V gene: TRBV7-9; clone size: -; CDR3 protein: CASSASTGSPYGYTF; CDR3 DNA: TGTGCCAGCAGCGCTAGCACCGGGTCCCCATATGGCTACACCTTC
D gene: -; J gene: TRBJ1-2; V gene: TRBV6-1; clone size: -; CDR3 protein: CASSSGRTSYGYTF; CDR3 DNA: TGTGCCAGCAGCTCAGGACGGACCAGCTATGGCTACACCTTC
D gene: -; J gene: TRBJ2-5; V gene: TRBV5-4; clone size: -; CDR3 protein: CASSFSAVETQYF; CDR3 DNA: TGTGCCAGCAGCTTCAGCGCTGTTGAGACCCAGTACTTC
D gene: -; J gene: TRBJ1-5; V gene: TRBV4-3; clone size: -; CDR3 protein: CASSQDGWSNQPQHF; CDR3 DNA: TGCGCCAGCAGCCAAGACGGATGGAGCAATCAGCCCCAGCATTTT
D gene: -; J gene: TRBJ1-2; V gene: TRBV30; clone size: once; CDR3 protein: CAWRGGLSYTF; CDR3 DNA: TGTGCCTGGAGGGGAGGGTTGAGCTACACCTTC
D gene: -; J gene: TRBJ1-4; V gene: TRBV7-2; clone size: -; CDR3 protein: CASSLRGAGEKLFF; CDR3 DNA: TGTGCCAGCAGCTTGCGGGGGGCAGGAGAAAAACTGTTTTTT
D gene: -; J gene: TRBJ1-4; V gene: TRBV7-2; clone size: -; CDR3 protein: CASSLEGFSEKLFF; CDR3 DNA: TGTGCCAGCAGCTTAGAGGGGTTCAGCGAAAAACTGTTTTTT
D gene: -; J gene: TRBJ2-2; V gene: TRBV18; clone size: -; CDR3 protein: CASSPLGQINTGELFF; CDR3 DNA: TGTGCCAGCTCACCACTCGGTCAGATCAACACCGGGGAGCTGTTTTTT
D gene: -; J gene: TRBJ2-7; V gene: TRBV5-4; clone size: -; CDR3 protein: CASSLIGPDGEQYF; CDR3 DNA: TGTGCCAGCAGCTTAATAGGGCCGGACGGGGAGCAGTACTTC
D gene: -; J gene: TRBJ1-1; V gene: TRBV19; clone size: -; CDR3 protein: CASSIELLDSSVLLMNTEAFF; CDR3 DNA: TGTGCCAGTAGTATAGAGCTACTCGACAGTTCAGTTCTCCTCATGAACACTGAAGCTTTCTTT
D gene: -; J gene: TRBJ1-4; V gene: TRBV30; clone size: -; CDR3 protein: CAWGGYDEKLFF; CDR3 DNA: TGTGCCTGGGGCGGGTACGACGAAAAACTGTTTTTT
D gene: TRBD1; J gene: TRBJ1-4; V gene: TRBV28; clone size: -; CDR3 protein: CASTPMTGVNEKLFF; CDR3 DNA: TGTGCCAGCACCCCCATGACAGGGGTTAATGAAAAACTGTTTTTT
D gene: TRBD1; J gene: TRBJ2-1; V gene: TRBV30; clone size: once; CDR3 protein: CACDRGQISDEQFF; CDR3 DNA: TGTGCCTGCGACAGGGGCCAGATCTCCGATGAGCAGTTCTTC
D gene: -; J gene: TRBJ2-1; V gene: TRBV28; clone size: -; CDR3 protein: CASRSPNEQFF; CDR3 DNA: TGTGCCAGCAGGAGCCCAAATGAGCAGTTCTTC
D gene: TRBD2; J gene: TRBJ2-7; V gene: TRBV4-2; clone size: -; CDR3 protein: CASSQLAGAYEQYF; CDR3 DNA: TGTGCCAGCAGCCAATTAGCGGGGGCTTACGAGCAGTACTTC
D gene: -; J gene: TRBJ2-3; V gene: TRBV2; clone size: -; CDR3 protein: CASSGGWGMVDTQYF; CDR3 DNA: TGTGCCAGCAGTGGCGGCTGGGGAATGGTAGATACGCAGTATTTT
D gene: TRBD1; J gene: TRBJ1-1; V gene: TRBV7-9; clone size: -; CDR3 protein: CASSPAGTGLSEAFF; CDR3 DNA: TGTGCCAGCAGCCCTGCCGGGACAGGTCTGTCTGAAGCTTTCTTT
D gene: -; J gene: TRBJ2-3; V gene: TRBV18; clone size: -; CDR3 protein: CASSPLAESTDTQYF; CDR3 DNA: TGTGCCAGCTCACCACTCGCGGAGAGCACAGATACGCAGTATTTT
D gene: TRBD2; J gene: TRBJ2-1; V gene: TRBV6-4; clone size: -; CDR3 protein: CASSDSWTRPNEQFF; CDR3 DNA: TGTGCCAGCAGTGACTCCTGGACTAGGCCCAATGAGCAGTTCTTC
D gene: TRBD1; J gene: TRBJ2-5; V gene: TRBV5-1; clone size: -; CDR3 protein: CASSAGQGAVRETQYF; CDR3 DNA: TGCGCCAGCAGCGCCGGACAGGGGGCGGTCCGAGAGACCCAGTACTTC
D gene: -; J gene: TRBJ2-2; V gene: TRBV11-2; clone size: once; CDR3 protein: CASSFSWNTGELFF; CDR3 DNA: TGTGCCAGCAGCTTCTCCTGGAACACCGGGGAGCTGTTTTTT
D gene: TRBD1; J gene: TRBJ1-5; V gene: TRBV2; clone size: -; CDR3 protein: CASSGTGGDQPQHF; CDR3 DNA: TGTGCCAGCAGTGGAACAGGGGGCGATCAGCCCCAGCATTTT
D gene: -; J gene: TRBJ1-1; V gene: TRBV28; clone size: -; CDR3 protein: CASHGWGRTEAFF; CDR3 DNA: TGTGCCAGCCACGGGTGGGGTCGGACTGAAGCTTTCTTT
D gene: -; J gene: TRBJ1-1; V gene: TRBV28; clone size: -; CDR3 protein: CASSNIRDVLMNTEAFF; CDR3 DNA: TGTGCCAGCAGTAATATCCGGGACGTTCTAATGAACACTGAAGCTTTCTTT
D gene: -; J gene: TRBJ1-4; V gene: TRBV9; clone size: -; CDR3 protein: CASSVGEATDEKLFF; CDR3 DNA: TGTGCCAGCAGCGTAGGCGAGGCCACGGATGAAAAACTGTTTTTT
D gene: TRBD2; J gene: TRBJ2-1; V gene: TRBV11-3; clone size: -; CDR3 protein: CASSLGIAGEGYNEQFF; CDR3 DNA: TGTGCCAGCAGCTTAGGGATAGCGGGAGAAGGCTACAATGAGCAGTTCTTC
D gene: TRBD1; J gene: TRBJ1-4; V gene: TRBV6-5; clone size: -; CDR3 protein: CASSYVGQGAEKLFF; CDR3 DNA: TGTGCCAGCAGTTACGTCGGACAGGGGGCTGAAAAACTGTTTTTT
D gene: -; J gene: TRBJ2-2; V gene: TRBV7-9; clone size: -; CDR3 protein: CASSLVGGNTGELFF; CDR3 DNA: TGTGCCAGCAGCCTAGTCGGCGGGAACACCGGGGAGCTGTTTTTT
D gene: -; J gene: TRBJ1-1; V gene: TRBV29-1; clone size: few; CDR3 protein: CSVVQVNTEAFF; CDR3 DNA: TGCAGCGTTGTTCAGGTGAACACTGAAGCTTTCTTT
D gene: -; J gene: TRBJ2-2; V gene: TRBV10-2; clone size: -; CDR3 protein: CASSSVANTGELFF; CDR3 DNA: TGCGCCAGCAGTAGCGTCGCGAACACCGGGGAGCTGTTTTTT
D gene: -; J gene: TRBJ1-3; V gene: TRBV7-2; clone size: -; CDR3 protein: CASSLGAFGNTIYF; CDR3 DNA: TGTGCCAGCAGCTTAGGGGCCTTTGGAAACACCATATATTTT
D gene: -; J gene: TRBJ2-6; V gene: TRBV7-9; clone size: -; CDR3 protein: CASSPGRVAGANVLTF; CDR3 DNA: TGTGCCAGCAGCCCCGGTCGGGTCGCCGGGGCCAACGTCCTGACTTTC
D gene: -; J gene: TRBJ2-3; V gene: TRBV10-3; clone size: -; CDR3 protein: CAISQTSNTDTQYF; CDR3 DNA: TGTGCCATCAGCCAAACTAGCAACACAGATACGCAGTATTTT
D gene: TRBD2; J gene: TRBJ2-1; V gene: TRBV11-2; clone size: -; CDR3 protein: CASSLHRAGDSNEQFF; CDR3 DNA: TGTGCCAGCAGCTTACATCGAGCGGGAGATAGTAATGAGCAGTTCTTC
D gene: -; J gene: TRBJ2-1; V gene: TRBV9; clone size: -; CDR3 protein: CASSARGWSGDEQFF; CDR3 DNA: TGTGCCAGCAGCGCCCGAGGGTGGAGCGGCGATGAGCAGTTCTTC
D gene: -; J gene: TRBJ2-5; V gene: TRBV9; clone size: -; CDR3 protein: CASSVVGDRHQETQYF; CDR3 DNA: TGTGCCAGCAGCGTAGTGGGAGACCGACACCAGGAGACCCAGTACTTC
D gene: -; J gene: TRBJ2-2; V gene: TRBV4-1; clone size: -; CDR3 protein: CASSFEGVDTGELFF; CDR3 DNA: TGCGCCAGCAGTTTCGAGGGAGTGGACACCGGGGAGCTGTTTTTT
D gene: TRBD1; J gene: TRBJ2-4; V gene: TRBV7-8; clone size: -; CDR3 protein: CASSPGQGISYF; CDR3 DNA: TGTGCCAGCAGTCCAGGACAGGGTATATCGTACTTC
D gene: -; J gene: TRBJ2-3; V gene: TRBV6-5; clone size: -; CDR3 protein: CASSYSSGLSTDTQYF; CDR3 DNA: TGTGCCAGCAGTTACTCTTCCGGGCTTAGCACAGATACGCAGTATTTT
D gene: -; J gene: TRBJ1-1; V gene: TRBV2; clone size: -; CDR3 protein: CASSVEGLSTEAFF; CDR3 DNA: TGTGCCAGCAGTGTTGAGGGGTTGAGCACTGAAGCTTTCTTT
D gene: TRBD2; J gene: TRBJ2-1; V gene: TRBV14; clone size: -; CDR3 protein: CASSHPALAGVGNEQFF; CDR3 DNA: TGTGCCAGCAGCCATCCTGCACTAGCGGGAGTGGGCAATGAGCAGTTCTTC
D gene: TRBD1; J gene: TRBJ2-1; V gene: TRBV7-3; clone size: -; CDR3 protein: CASSFDPQGDEQFF; CDR3 DNA: TGTGCCAGCAGCTTCGACCCCCAGGGGGATGAGCAGTTCTTC
D gene: -; J gene: TRBJ1-2; V gene: TRBV7-2; clone size: -; CDR3 protein: CASSLLETGYGYTF; CDR3 DNA: TGTGCCAGCAGCTTATTGGAGACAGGCTATGGCTACACCTTC
D gene: -; J gene: TRBJ1-2; V gene: TRBV6-5; clone size: -; CDR3 protein: CASSGGGGYTF; CDR3 DNA: TGTGCCAGCAGTGGGGGAGGCGGCTACACCTTC
D gene: TRBD2; J gene: TRBJ2-1; V gene: TRBV6-5; clone size: -; CDR3 protein: CASSRALAGVNEQFF; CDR3 DNA: TGTGCCAGCAGTAGAGCACTAGCGGGAGTCAATGAGCAGTTCTTC
D gene: -; J gene: TRBJ1-2; V gene: TRBV28; clone size: -; CDR3 protein: CASSSGMNVYGYTF; CDR3 DNA: TGTGCCAGCAGTTCTGGGATGAATGTTTATGGCTACACCTTC
D gene: TRBD1; J gene: TRBJ1-2; V gene: TRBV19; clone size: -; CDR3 protein: CASSMGDRHLNYGYTF; CDR3 DNA: TGTGCCAGTAGTATGGGGGACAGACACTTGAACTATGGCTACACCTTC
D gene: TRBD2; J gene: TRBJ2-6; V gene: TRBV7-2; clone size: few; CDR3 protein: CASSLKGTSGTGANVLTF; CDR3 DNA: TGTGCCAGCAGCTTAAAGGGGACTAGCGGGACCGGGGCCAACGTCCTGACTTTC